Listed here are 26 T cell receptor beta chains from one sample, sequenced in a study of shared clonotypes between healthy human individuals. Clones were sequenced by immunoSEQ multiplex PCR, and TCRdb holds only the in-frame ones, with some missing. The profile covers fewer than 150,000 clones, with about 67% appearing a single time and around 23% taken by the ten largest. The specimen was memory CD8+ T cells sorted from blood. Indicated subset: CD45RO+ cells pooled with CCR7-negative TemRA cells. The origin of the receptors is a woman in her 30s in good health.

This clone has only a few counts. The chain joins TRBV19 to TRBJ1-1; D unresolved. CDR3 length: 15 amino acids. V was cut by 1 base and J by 4 bases, with 13 bases left in between. Per germline, CDR1 LNHDA and CDR2 SQIVND (reference sequence). The CDR3 loop is CASSIGLGWSTEAFF. Here the CDR3 DNA reads TGTGCCAGTAGTATAGGGCTGGGGTGGAGCACTGAAGCTTTCTTT.

J is TRBJ2-7 and V is TRBV11-3; TRBD2 matches at 13 bases. The trim removed 0 bases at V and 4 bases at J, leaving 12 bases unmatched. CDR1 and CDR2 from the germline V gene are SGHNT and YENEEA. This CDR3 is 19 amino acids long. The CDR3, as DNA: TGTGCCAGCAGCTTAGAGGGACTAGCGGGACCTATTCGAGATTACGAGCAGTACTTC. It encodes CASSLEGLAGPIRDYEQYF.

This clone came up once. The V gene is TRBV7-9, the J gene TRBJ1-1; weak D call: TRBD1 (5 bases). V was cut by 8 bases and J by 1 base, with 8 bases left in between. The CDR3 consists of 12 residues. Per the germline V gene, CDR1 is SEHNR and CDR2 is FQNEAQ (reference sequence). The CDR3: CASRRGNTEAFF. The CDR3 bases are TGTGCCAGCCGGAGGGGGAACACTGAAGCTTTCTTT.

V usage is TRBV27 and J usage is TRBJ1-1, with D unresolved. Between the trimmed V and J ends, which lost 7 bases and 4 bases, there was a span of 4 bases. The V gene's germline CDR1 is MNHEY and CDR2 SMNVEV (reference sequence). The CDR3 runs to 10 residues. Here the CDR3 DNA reads TGTGCCAGCAAGGGCACTGAAGCTTTCTTT. This gives the protein CASKGTEAFF.

A remark on this clone: A far larger clone is one base from this, pointing to a likely read error. The limits of the CDR3 on the DNA are not certain, so only TCRdb's listed CDR3 is given. The sample holds other DNA sequences that translate to the same CDR3. The chain carries TRBV29-1 and TRBJ2-7; the DNA was not used to check the table's D call, TRBD2. The CDR3 spans 14 amino acids, including both terminal residues. The germline V gene encodes CDR1 SQVTM and CDR2 ANQGSEA. Here the CDR3 reads CSVVGAGAGNEQYF.

The chain has TRBV30 and TRBJ1-2; 7 nucleotides align to TRBD1. The CDR3 extends over 13 amino acids. Germline lookup yields CDR1 GTSNPN and CDR2 SVGIG (reference sequence). Trimming at V came to 3 bases and at J to 4 bases, leaving 5 bases not matched to a gene. The CDR3: CAWRGQGVYGYTF. DNA of the CDR3: TGTGCCTGGAGGGGGCAGGGGGTCTATGGCTACACCTTC.

The sample holds one count of this clone. This chain links TRBV11-2 with TRBJ2-5, with 7 bases that match TRBD1. CDR1 is SGHAT and CDR2 is FQNNGV in the germline V gene. Germline trimming cut 6 bases from V and 11 bases from J; bases unmatched to any gene: 9. CDR3 length: 12 residues. The chain's CDR3 is CASSRGGEEQYF. Here the CDR3 DNA reads TGTGCCAGCAGTAGAGGGGGCGAGGAGCAGTACTTC.

The CDR3 protein is CSTTGFNTEAFF. DNA for the CDR3: TGCAGCACTACAGGGTTCAACACTGAAGCTTTCTTT. The V gene is TRBV29-1, the J gene TRBJ1-1, with a possible D match to TRBD1 (6 bases). Germline-derived CDR1 and CDR2 are SQVTM and ANQGSEA. Trimming removed 8 bases from V and 2 bases from J, with 12 bases in between. This CDR3 has 12 amino acids.

This clone occurred once. J is TRBJ2-7 and V is TRBV6-5, with D possibly being TRBD1 or TRBD2 (7 bases each). The V and J ends lost 1 base and 6 bases respectively, with 19 bases between them. The germline gives CDR1 MNHEY, CDR2 SVGAGI. The CDR3 sequence is 16 residues long. The CDR3 sequence is CASSYYRTPGGGEQYF. In nucleotides, the CDR3 is TGTGCCAGCAGTTACTACAGAACTCCAGGGGGGGGCGAGCAGTACTTC.

The rearrangement links TRBV5-4 to TRBJ2-3, with D hard to call. This CDR3 comprises 16 residues. Germline loops: CDR1 SGHNT, CDR2 YYREEE (reference sequence). V lost 4 bases to trimming and J lost 4 bases, with 19 bases between them. The CDR3 DNA reads TGTGCCAGCAGCCAAGATCTAGGGAAAGGGTCAGATACGCAGTATTTT. The encoded protein is CASSQDLGKGSDTQYF.

The V call is TRBV28, the J call TRBJ1-5; D remains ambiguous. V was shortened by 5 bases and J by 7 bases, with 15 bases between the two germline ends. This CDR3 spans 14 amino acids. Germline V gene lookup returns CDR1 MDHEN and CDR2 SYDVKM. The CDR3 region is CASSLVPARQPQHF. The DNA for the CDR3 is TGTGCCAGCAGTCTGGTACCTGCGAGGCAGCCCCAGCATTTT.

The chain uses TRBV5-4 and TRBJ2-7; D possibly corresponds to TRBD1 (6 bases). The V gene's germline CDR1 is SGHNT and CDR2 YYREEE (reference sequence). V lost 0 bases to trimming and J lost 6 bases, with 10 bases between them. There are 13 residues in the CDR3. CDR3 sequence: CASSLGGPSEQYF. As DNA, the CDR3 is TGTGCCAGCAGCTTGGGGGGGCCGTCCGAGCAGTACTTC. Based on the CDR3 plus reference TRBV5-4 and TRBJ2-7, the full variable domain is ETGVTQSPTHLIKTRGQQVTLRCSSQSGHNTVSWYQQALGQGPQFIFQYYREEENGRGNFPPRFSGLQFPNYSSELNVNALELDDSALYLCASSLGGPSEQYFGPGTRLTVT.

This clone has a count of ten or more. CDR3 protein: CAISEDGPYEQYF. In DNA, the CDR3 is TGTGCCATCAGTGAAGACGGTCCCTACGAGCAGTACTTC. The chain joins TRBV10-3 to TRBJ2-7; D ambiguous. The CDR3 consists of 13 residues. Trimming removed 3 bases from V and 2 bases from J, with 8 bases in between. The germline V gene has CDR1 ENHRY and CDR2 SYGVKD.

This clone was observed a few times. This specimen includes other DNA sequences encoding the same CDR3. The gene calls are TRBV11-2 and TRBJ2-7; 7 nucleotides match TRBD1. Trimming removed 3 bases from V and 3 bases from J; junction bases left unmatched: 5. There are 14 residues in the CDR3. In germline, CDR1 is SGHAT, CDR2 FQNNGV. CDR3 region: CASSLGTGVYEQYF. In nucleotides, the CDR3 is TGTGCCAGCAGCTTGGGAACAGGGGTCTACGAGCAGTACTTC. Using reference TRBV11-2 and TRBJ2-7 for the parts outside the CDR3, the full variable domain is EAGVAQSPRYKIIEKRQSVAFWCNPISGHATLYWYQQILGQGPKLLIQFQNNGVVDDSQLPKDRFSAERLKGVDSTLKIQPAKLEDSAVYLCASSLGTGVYEQYFGPGTRLTVT.

This clone was observed a few times. V and J are TRBV7-8 and TRBJ1-1; possible D gene TRBD1, 5 bases. The V and J ends lost 5 bases and 3 bases respectively, with 16 bases between them. Germline lookup yields CDR1 SGHVS and CDR2 FQNEAQ. The CDR3 has 15 residues. The CDR3 bases are TGTGCCAGCAGCCCCCTTAAGTCCAGGGACACTGAAGCTTTCTTT. Translating gives CASSPLKSRDTEAFF.

This clone was picked up one time. The genes are TRBV19 and TRBJ2-3, with 9 bases fitting TRBD2. The CDR3 contains 15 residues. CDR1 and CDR2 (germline): LNHDA, SQIVND (reference sequence). V shed 7 bases and J 9 bases; nucleotides not matched to a gene: 14. CDR3 loop: CASMELAGGAGTQYF. The CDR3 region has the DNA TGTGCCAGTATGGAACTAGCGGGCGGGGCAGGAACGCAGTATTTT. Variable domain in full (rest from reference TRBV19 and TRBJ2-3): DGGITQSPKYLFRKEGQNVTLSCEQNLNHDAMYWYRQDPGQGLRLIYYSQIVNDFQKGDIAEGYSVSREKKESFPLTVTSAQKNPTAFYLCASMELAGGAGTQYFGPGTRLTVL.

At least ten counts were recorded for this clone. This rearrangement joins TRBV27 to TRBJ2-7, with D possibly being TRBD2 (6 bases). The CDR3 totals 12 residues. V lost 8 bases to trimming and J lost 6 bases, with 14 bases between them. Looked up from germline, CDR1 is MNHEY and CDR2 is SMNVEV (reference sequence). CDR3 nucleotides: TGTGCCAGCTCGGGGGTGAGCAGCGAGCAGTACTTC. As protein: CASSGVSSEQYF.

The rearrangement joins TRBV6-6 to TRBJ2-7; the D call may be TRBD1 or TRBD2 (5 bases each). The CDR3 spans 15 residues. Germline V gene data show CDR1 as MNHNY and CDR2 as SVGAGI (reference sequence). The V end lost 8 bases, the J end lost 2 bases, and 19 bases lay between the germline ends. The CDR3 bases are TGTGCCAGCGACTCACCCGGGACGGTGACCTACGAGCAGTACTTC. It encodes CASDSPGTVTYEQYF.

This clone was seen repeatedly, ten times or more. CDR3: CAATGGAGPYNEQFF. The CDR3 DNA follows: TGTGCCGCCACCGGCGGAGCGGGACCCTACAATGAGCAGTTCTTC. V is TRBV21-1 and J is TRBJ2-1; the table names TRBD2, a call not compared with the DNA. TRBV21-1 is reported as a pseudogene. The CDR3 totals 15 residues.

This clone showed up just a few times. This chain joins TRBV18 and TRBJ2-7; 15 bases map to TRBD2. Germline V lookup: CDR1 KGHSH, CDR2 LQKENI. V was pared by 3 bases and J by 4 bases, with 4 bases of the junction left unmatched. The length of the CDR3 is 16 residues. This CDR3 is CASSPEGLAGGYEQYF. As DNA, the CDR3 is TGTGCCAGCTCACCGGAGGGACTAGCGGGAGGATACGAGCAGTACTTC. The full variable domain, in which reference TRBV18 and TRBJ2-7 provide the parts outside the CDR3, is NAGVMQNPRHLVRRRGQEARLRCSPMKGHSHVYWYRQLPEEGLKFMVYLQKENIIDESGMPKERFSAEFPKEGPSILRIQQVVRGDSAAYFCASSPEGLAGGYEQYFGPGTRLTVT.

The chain has TRBV7-9 and TRBJ1-5, with a tentative D call TRBD1 (5 bases). V lost 2 bases and J 4 bases, leaving 9 bases between the germline ends. This CDR3 region has 14 residues. CDR1 SEHNR and CDR2 FQNEAQ come from the germline V gene (reference sequence). CDR3 coding DNA: TGTGCCAGCAGCTTACCGGGGGTGAATCAGCCCCAGCATTTT. Amino acids: CASSLPGVNQPQHF.

This clone was seen a few times. The chain carries TRBV4-1 and TRBJ2-2, with D unresolved. CDR3 size: 14 residues. Germline V gene sequence: CDR1 MGHRA, CDR2 YSYEKL. V shed 5 bases and J shed 4 bases, with 11 bases lying between them. CDR3 in amino acids: CASSETSITGELFF. Written as DNA, the CDR3 is TGCGCCAGCAGCGAAACGTCTATCACCGGGGAGCTGTTTTTT.

A few counts support this clone. V is TRBV6-5 and J is TRBJ1-1, with 7 positions matching TRBD1. Germline lookup yields CDR1 MNHEY and CDR2 SVGAGI. CDR3 length: 15 residues. V lost 4 bases to trimming and J lost 1 base; unmatched junction nucleotides: 6. In DNA, the CDR3 is TGTGCCAGCAGTTCGCCCCGGACAGGGAACACTGAAGCTTTCTTT. It translates to CASSSPRTGNTEAFF.

The V and J genes are TRBV9 and TRBJ1-4; no clear D gene. The ends were cut back, 0 bases at V and 2 bases at J, with 5 bases in the middle. This CDR3 has 14 amino acids. The germline gives CDR1 SGDLS, CDR2 YYNGEE. CDR3 region: CASSVAGTNEKLFF. DNA for the CDR3: TGTGCCAGCAGCGTAGCGGGGACTAATGAAAAACTGTTTTTT.

The rearrangement uses TRBV19 and TRBJ2-1; D remains ambiguous. The length of the CDR3 is 16 residues. Per germline, CDR1 LNHDA and CDR2 SQIVND (reference sequence). With 2 bases removed from V and 4 bases from J, the gap between germline ends came to 15 bases. CDR3 amino acids: CASSISPLVLYNEQFF. The CDR3 bases are TGTGCCAGTAGTATATCCCCCCTAGTACTTTACAATGAGCAGTTCTTC.

This chain uses TRBV6-5 with TRBJ2-7; a weak D match, TRBD2 (7 bases). This CDR3 spans 15 amino acids. V was cut by 6 bases and J by 4 bases, with 19 bases left in between. Per germline, CDR1 MNHEY and CDR2 SVGAGI. This chain's CDR3 is CASSFFGGLGYEQYF. CDR3 nucleotide sequence: TGTGCCAGCAGCTTTTTCGGGGGGCTGGGATACGAGCAGTACTTC.